This T cell receptor (beta chain) came from a study of regulatory T cells in long-lasting Graves disease. Findings of the study overall: Repertoires from persistent disease leaned toward TRBV28, TRBJ1-2 and TRBJ2-5. The study examined only peripheral blood, not thyroid tissue.

Germline values: CDR1 MNHNS, CDR2 SASEGT. The V gene end was trimmed by 4 bases and the J gene end by 10 bases; junction bases not matched to a gene: 7. The CDR3 totals 15 residues. This clonotype was seen many times. Its target is not known. Sequencing libraries for TCR beta were prepared with iRepertoire HTBI primers and Arm-PCR of CDR3 regions. TCRdb independently ran MiXCR on the multiplex PCR reads; one entry per CDR3 protein. The profile shows roughly 380,000 distinct CDR3 sequences, 15% to 18% of them singletons. The time point was: newly diagnosed GD, antithyroid drugs for less than 3 months. PBMC RNA served as the TCR library source.

The J gene is TRBJ2-1, the V gene TRBV6-1, with 13 positions matching TRBD2. This sequence was found in a female donor with Graves disease. The sequenced sample was peripheral blood mononuclear cells (PBMCs), obtained at new diagnosis, from a patient treated with antithyroid drugs. CDR3 DNA: TGTGCCAGCAGTGGGACTAGCGGGGGCTCCAGGGAGCAGTTCTTC. Translation gives CASSGTSGGSREQFF.